One and the same sample provided the 27 T cell receptor beta chains below, sequenced in a study of human T cells and chemical hapten exposure. In TCRdb, the RACE reads were re-called with MiXCR into one record per CDR3 protein. This table holds 35,000 to 50,000 distinct CDR3 sequences, approximately 10% found once. Time point noted: pre-sensitization, week 0. Treatment of the sample: therapeutic diphenylcyclopropenone sensitization with weekly scalp DPC. Sequencing was performed on whole blood, taken in connection with sensitization to the hapten diphenylcyclopropenone (DPC). These receptors originate from a man between 25 and 39 years old with alopecia areata. Some clones in this sample may be carry-over from other donors' samples.

This clonotype has a handful of counts. The J gene is TRBJ2-3, the V gene TRBV4-1; 16 bases fit TRBD2. The junction had 12 bases not matched to a gene; V was cut back by 4 bases and J by 2 bases. Germline loops: CDR1 MGHRA, CDR2 YSYEKL. The CDR3 consists of 20 residues. DNA for the CDR3: TGCGCCAGCAGCCTTGGGCCGGGACTAGCGGGGGGGCCGTCCACAGATACGCAGTATTTT. This gives the protein CASSLGPGLAGGPSTDTQYF.

This clonotype was seen ten or more times. The chain links TRBV7-2 to TRBJ2-1, with 11 bases lining up with TRBD2. The CDR3 sequence is 15 residues long. Trimming took 1 base from V and 9 from J; bases not matched to a gene: 5. Per the germline V gene, CDR1 is SGHTA and CDR2 is FQGNSA. The CDR3 bases are TGTGCCAGCAGCTTAGTTACTAGCGGGAGAAGTGAGCAGTTCTTC. Translated: CASSLVTSGRSEQFF.

The sample holds many counts of this clonotype. The chain has TRBV12-3 or TRBV12-4 and TRBJ2-5; 8 bases line up with TRBD2. This CDR3 comprises 14 residues. With 10 bases clipped from V and 6 bases from J, the junction kept 13 bases outside the gene matches. The CDR3 region is CATPRGGYRQTQYF. DNA for the CDR3: TGTGCCACCCCACGGGGGGGGTACCGACAGACCCAGTACTTC.

CDR3 amino acids: CATSNVAGSPPSYNEQFF. The CDR3 nucleotides are TGTGCCACCAGTAACGTAGCGGGAAGCCCTCCATCCTACAATGAGCAGTTCTTC. This chain uses TRBV24-1 with TRBJ2-1, with 8 nucleotides matching TRBD2. Per germline, CDR1 KGHDR and CDR2 SFDVKD. This CDR3 is 18 amino acids long. Trimming removed 6 bases from V and 1 base from J; junction bases left unmatched: 13.

This clonotype was observed many times. The chain uses TRBV3-1 and TRBJ2-2; D is undetermined. The V end lost 1 base, the J end lost 6 bases, and 6 bases lay between the germline ends. CDR3 length equals 13 residues. Germline CDR1 reads LGHDT; CDR2 reads YNNKEL (reference sequence). The CDR3 DNA reads as TGTGCCAGCAGCCAAGGGAGTCCCGGGGAGCTGTTTTTT. This gives the protein CASSQGSPGELFF.

Details on this clonotype: This may be a read error: a much more frequent sequence differs by one nucleotide. The CDR3 nucleotides read TGTGCCAGCAGTTACCCAGGGGACATAGGAAACACCATATATTTT. Its protein product is CASSYPGDIGNTIYF. The gene calls are TRBV6-6 and TRBJ1-3; D may be TRBD1 (6 bases). CDR1 MNHNY and CDR2 SVGAGI come from the germline V gene (reference sequence). Deletions cut 2 bases from V and 4 bases from J, with 12 bases between. CDR3 length equals 15 residues.

This clonotype was observed at least ten times. This chain links TRBV30 with TRBJ2-6; TRBD1 matches at 10 bases. After removal of 0 bases from V and 0 bases from J, the junction contained 8 bases not matched to a gene. Per germline, CDR1 GTSNPN and CDR2 SVGIG (reference sequence). The CDR3 is made up of 19 amino acids. The CDR3 spells CAWSVLWDRGGSGANVLTF. The CDR3 DNA reads TGTGCCTGGAGTGTTCTCTGGGACAGGGGAGGCTCTGGGGCCAACGTCCTGACTTTC.

This clonotype was detected a few times. The chain carries TRBV29-1 and TRBJ1-2, with D possibly TRBD1 on 6 matching bases. CDR3 length: 12 amino acids. Germline values: CDR1 SQVTM, CDR2 ANQGSEA. The V end lost 5 bases, the J end lost 5 bases, and 12 bases lay between the germline ends. The DNA of the CDR3 is TGCAGCGTTACAGGGTCCACTTATGGCTACACCTTC. It yields the protein CSVTGSTYGYTF.

This clonotype was found many times. V is TRBV18 and J is TRBJ1-2, with 10 bases aligning to TRBD1. With V trimmed by 6 bases and J by 6 bases, 7 bases remained unmatched. CDR3 length: 14 amino acids. Germline-derived CDR1 and CDR2 are KGHSH and LQKENI. The CDR3 nucleotides read TGTGCCAGCTCCCACGACAGGGGGCGGGATGGCTACACCTTC. It is translated as CASSHDRGRDGYTF. The whole variable domain, remainder taken from reference TRBV18 and TRBJ1-2, is NAGVMQNPRHLVRRRGQEARLRCSPMKGHSHVYWYRQLPEEGLKFMVYLQKENIIDESGMPKERFSAEFPKEGPSILRIQQVVRGDSAAYFCASSHDRGRDGYTFGSGTRLTVV.

The V call is TRBV7-2, the J call TRBJ2-5, with D perhaps matching TRBD2 (6 bases). The ends were cut back, 3 bases at V and 2 bases at J, with 10 bases in the middle. The CDR3 sequence is 14 residues long. Germline CDR1 and CDR2: SGHTA and FQGNSA. The CDR3 sequence: CASSFGTLQETQYF. Written as DNA, the CDR3 is TGTGCCAGCAGCTTCGGGACTCTACAAGAGACCCAGTACTTC. Full variable domain (missing parts from reference TRBV7-2 and TRBJ2-5): GAGVSQSPSNKVTEKGKDVELRCDPISGHTALYWYRQSLGQGLEFLIYFQGNSAPDKSGLPSDRFSAERTGGSVSTLTIQRTQQEDSAVYLCASSFGTLQETQYFGPGTRLLVL.

The chain links TRBV5-1 to TRBJ2-7, with 9 bases identical to TRBD1. This CDR3 comprises 15 residues. V shed 0 bases, J shed 6 bases, and the junction held 7 bases outside the gene matches. Per germline, CDR1 SGHRS and CDR2 YFSETQ. This CDR3 is CASSLVFGTGREQYF. In DNA form, the CDR3 reads TGCGCCAGCAGCTTGGTGTTCGGGACAGGGCGCGAGCAGTACTTC.

This clonotype was counted a few times. The gene calls are TRBV12-3 or TRBV12-4 and TRBJ2-1; perhaps TRBD1 as D (6 bases). This CDR3 spans 15 amino acids. V shed 5 bases and J shed 3 bases, with 14 bases lying between them. The CDR3 protein is CASSPTGFNYNEQFF. DNA of the CDR3: TGTGCCAGCAGTCCCACAGGGTTCAACTACAATGAGCAGTTCTTC.

This clonotype was recorded at least ten times. The chain recombines TRBV5-5 with TRBJ1-1; D ambiguous. The CDR3 is made up of 13 amino acids. The germline CDR1 and CDR2 sequences are SGHKS and YYEKEE (reference sequence). V was clipped by 5 bases and J by 0 bases, with 8 bases between them. The CDR3 region is CASRLDLNTEAFF. In DNA, the CDR3 is TGTGCCAGCAGACTGGACCTGAACACTGAAGCTTTCTTT.

V is TRBV18 and J is TRBJ1-1; D uncertain. Looked up from germline, CDR1 is KGHSH and CDR2 is LQKENI. The CDR3 extends over 12 amino acids. Trimming removed 5 bases at V and 0 bases at J, with 4 bases between. This CDR3 is CASSGLNTEAFF. CDR3 bases: TGTGCCAGCTCAGGCCTGAACACTGAAGCTTTCTTT.

This clonotype was seen many times. V gene TRBV7-9 combines with J gene TRBJ1-4; D uncertain. Germline values: CDR1 SEHNR, CDR2 FQNEAQ (reference sequence). The CDR3 has 16 residues. Trimming removed 3 bases from V and 2 bases from J, with 13 bases in between. The CDR3 is CASSFDRPGTNEKLFF. The CDR3 DNA is TGTGCCAGCAGCTTTGATCGGCCAGGCACTAATGAAAAACTGTTTTTT.

The sample holds many counts of this clonotype. This sequence joins TRBV7-8 and TRBJ2-2, with D perhaps TRBD2 (5 bases). Trimming took off 3 bases at V and 3 bases at J, with 17 bases between the two ends. Germline CDR1 and CDR2: SGHVS and FQNEAQ. CDR3 size: 17 residues. CDR3: CASSFNRRGSYTGELFF. The CDR3 region has the DNA TGTGCCAGCAGCTTCAACCGCCGGGGTTCGTACACCGGGGAGCTGTTTTTT.

This clonotype was observed a few times. The chain is built from TRBV10-3 and TRBJ2-2; unclear D gene. The V gene lost 4 bases and the J gene lost 5 bases, with 5 bases spanning the gap. This CDR3 is 12 amino acids long. The germline V gene encodes CDR1 ENHRY and CDR2 SYGVKD. As DNA, the CDR3 is TGTGCCATCAGTGCAGCAACCGGGGAGCTGTTTTTT. It translates to CAISAATGELFF.

This clonotype was counted between two and nine times. The J gene is TRBJ2-2, the V gene TRBV29-1, with a tentative D call TRBD1 (5 bases). CDR3 length equals 13 residues. Germline V gene data show CDR1 as SQVTM and CDR2 as ANQGSEA. The V and J ends lost 5 bases and 4 bases respectively, with 11 bases between them. The CDR3 region has the DNA TGCAGCGTTTCAGGGATGGGCACCGGGGAGCTGTTTTTT. As protein: CSVSGMGTGELFF.

There are a few counts of this clonotype. The chain has TRBV7-2 and TRBJ2-3; 10 bases align to TRBD2. J was trimmed by 4 bases and V by 5 bases; bases with no gene match: 3. Germline V CDR1 and CDR2: SGHTA, FQGNSA. The CDR3 extends over 14 amino acids. The CDR3 DNA sequence: TGTGCCAGCAGCAAAACTAGCGGGGCAGATACGCAGTATTTT. It yields the protein CASSKTSGADTQYF.

There are many counts of this clonotype. V gene TRBV7-9 combines with J gene TRBJ2-2; either TRBD1 or TRBD2 may supply D (5 bases each). V shed 6 bases and J shed 4 bases, with 15 bases lying between them. CDR3 length: 15 amino acids. CDR1 and CDR2 from the germline V gene are SEHNR and FQNEAQ (reference sequence). The CDR3 DNA follows: TGTGCCAGCAGGTACACGAGGGACCTCACCGGGGAGCTGTTTTTT. Protein product: CASRYTRDLTGELFF.

Ten or more counts support this clonotype. The chain joins TRBV4-1 to TRBJ2-1; 13 bases map to TRBD2. This CDR3 has 15 amino acids. Trimming removed 4 bases from V and 9 bases from J; junction bases left unmatched: 6. Germline CDR1 is MGHRA and CDR2 is YSYEKL. The DNA of the CDR3 is TGCGCCAGCAGCCCAGCGGGACTAGCGGGATTTGAGCAGTTCTTC. It codes for CASSPAGLAGFEQFF.

The sample holds a few counts of this clonotype. The chain couples TRBV6-2 or TRBV6-3 to TRBJ2-2, with TRBD1 matching over 8 bases. The CDR3 is made up of 13 amino acids. Germline V CDR1 and CDR2: MNHEY, SVGEGT. V shed 7 bases and J 6 bases; nucleotides not matched to a gene: 4. This CDR3 reads CASIRQGPGELFF. CDR3 sequence (DNA): TGTGCCAGCATTAGACAGGGGCCCGGGGAGCTGTTTTTT.

This clonotype was observed at least ten times. This chain links TRBV6-2 or TRBV6-3 with TRBJ2-3, with TRBD1 matching 9 bases. In germline, CDR1 is MNHEY, CDR2 SVGEGT. The CDR3 sequence is 16 residues long. The junction had 10 bases not matched to a gene; V was cut back by 4 bases and J by 5 bases. CDR3 coding DNA: TGTGCCAGCAGTTCAGGGACAGGGAAGTGGGAAGATACGCAGTATTTT. Translating it yields CASSSGTGKWEDTQYF.

This clonotype was counted at least ten times. The chain employs TRBV18 and TRBJ1-3, with D uncertain. Germline values: CDR1 KGHSH, CDR2 LQKENI. V lost 5 bases to trimming and J lost 0 bases, with 11 bases between them. The CDR3 loop spans 15 amino acids. CDR3 coding DNA: TGTGCCAGCTCAGATGACGGCAGCTCTGGAAACACCATATATTTT. Its translation: CASSDDGSSGNTIYF.

This clonotype was recorded many times. V and J are TRBV21-1 and TRBJ2-3; the table gives TRBD1 as D, unverified against the DNA. TRBV21-1 counts as a pseudogene. CDR3 length: 15 amino acids. The CDR3 bases are TGTGCCAGCAGCAAAGAACGGGCGAGCACAGATACGCAGTATTTT. Its protein product is CASSKERASTDTQYF.

V usage is TRBV6-2 or TRBV6-3 and J usage is TRBJ2-3, with unresolved D. CDR1 is MNHEY, CDR2 SVGEGT, per germline. V was pared by 2 bases and J by 8 bases, with 8 bases between. The CDR3 runs 12 residues. CDR3 amino acids: CASSYAVLTQYF. For the CDR3, the DNA is TGTGCCAGCAGTTACGCCGTTCTTACGCAGTATTTT.

This clonotype occurred a few times. V gene TRBV20-1 combines with J gene TRBJ2-3, with D unclear. CDR3 length equals 16 residues. Trimming took 1 base from V and 4 from J, leaving 18 bases between them. The germline V gene encodes CDR1 DFQATT and CDR2 SNEGSKA (reference sequence). CDR3 in amino acids: CSARGSAEDPPDTQYF. CDR3 sequence (DNA): TGCAGTGCTAGAGGTTCTGCTGAGGACCCCCCAGATACGCAGTATTTT.